This is a list of T cell receptor beta chains from one sample in a study of glioma-infiltrating T cells. TCRdb re-called the multiplex PCR reads through MiXCR, storing one row per CDR3 protein. Here the sample spans roughly 350,000 distinct CDR3 sequences, roughly two fifths being singletons. The sample comprised glioma tissue, nonneoplastic brain tissue, or PBMCs (not recorded which). These receptors were obtained from a human donor with low-grade glioma or glioblastoma, undergoing nonglioma brain surgery, or in good health (not recorded which). Each CDR3 is given without its conserved first and last residue.

V gene,J gene,CDR3 protein
TRBV12-3/TRBV12-4,TRBJ1-2,ASSLARYGQDDGYT
TRBV20-1,TRBJ2-1,SARRGRDEQF
TRBV27,TRBJ2-5,ASRPIGPGETQY
TRBV11-2,TRBJ1-1,ASSLIVPGHQNTEAF
TRBV20-1,TRBJ1-2,SARDSSTNYGYT
TRBV28,TRBJ1-2,ASSLSYRNYGYT
TRBV5-1,TRBJ1-6,ASSPALEAGGNSPLH
TRBV6-2/TRBV6-3,TRBJ1-2,ASSYGTEAT
TRBV6-2/TRBV6-3,TRBJ2-6,ASSYSSGANVLT
TRBV7-2,TRBJ1-2,ASSSTGSDGYT
TRBV2,TRBJ2-7,ASRAPGLAGANNEQY
TRBV6-1,TRBJ2-5,AGSPRLAGGRETQY
TRBV28,TRBJ1-1,ASSWNRAITEAF
TRBV4-1,TRBJ2-3,ASSQDYQTDTQY
TRBV19,TRBJ2-7,ASSTDWGLLYEQY